The rows below give T cell receptor beta chains drawn from one sample of a study of blood T cell repertoires in COVID-19. Method: immunoSEQ multiplex PCR; TCRdb's copy keeps in-frame clones and lacks some. The table includes 76,000 or so clones, approximately 80% detected once. Source material: peripheral blood. These receptors all come from a man aged 50-59 years with acute or convalescent COVID-19. Each CDR3 is given with its conserved first and last residue.

V gene: TRBV10-3; CDR3 protein: CAISTGTNTEAFF
V gene: TRBV2; CDR3 protein: CASRLDTYYNSPLHF
V gene: TRBV10-3; CDR3 protein: CAISEEGLPTEAFF
V gene: TRBV7-8; CDR3 protein: CASSGRQYEQYF
V gene: TRBV29-1; CDR3 protein: CSVEGRNTGELFF
V gene: TRBV25-1; CDR3 protein: CASGSGIGDTQYF
V gene: TRBV7-2; CDR3 protein: CASSLGGARGGFNEQFF
V gene: TRBV2; CDR3 protein: CASRQQGFGGYTF
V gene: TRBV5-1; CDR3 protein: CASSLNPGGDGYTF
V gene: TRBV18; CDR3 protein: CASSPRQGDATGELFF
V gene: TRBV5-4; CDR3 protein: CASSFGGRGTGELFF
V gene: TRBV7-3; CDR3 protein: CASSWTGGGANVLTF
V gene: TRBV9; CDR3 protein: CASSLRTENTEAFF